What follows is one TCR beta chain and its context. Its antigen is currently unknown. This sample was taken from a study of blood T cells in healthy people across ages. Study conclusions and caveats: Older age went with lower TCR beta diversity per million T cells, in a roughly linear way. Donors of long life had a larger count of naive CD4+ cells and greater diversity than aged donors.

Next came a second PCR, run for about 7 to 12 cycles, which used a sample-barcoded 5' primer along with a J-beta primer mix. From the 5' RACE reads, TCRdb called clonotypes with MiXCR, one entry per CDR3 protein. The data hold around 970,000 distinct CDR3 sequences, with approximately 50% observed a single time. Drawn from each donor were approximately 9.2 milliliters of peripheral blood. Per sample, at least 5 micrograms of total RNA were extracted. The CDR3 loop spans 15 amino acids. Losses at the gene ends were 4 bases for V and 12 bases for J; bases not matched to a gene: 7. Germline V gene sequence: CDR1 SGHTA, CDR2 FQGNSA.

This TCR was sampled from a woman aged 55-75 years in good health. The gene calls are TRBV7-2 and TRBJ2-1; 15 bases match TRBD2. The sequencing input was blood. CDR3 nucleotides: TGTGCCAGCAGCTCTGGACTAGCGGGAGGGCCGGCGCAGTTCTTC. Translating gives CASSSGLAGGPAQFF. Full variable domain (outside the CDR3, taken from reference TRBV7-2 and TRBJ2-1): GAGVSQSPSNKVTEKGKDVELRCDPISGHTALYWYRQSLGQGLEFLIYFQGNSAPDKSGLPSDRFSAERTGGSVSTLTIQRTQQEDSAVYLCASSSGLAGGPAQFFGPGTRLTVL.